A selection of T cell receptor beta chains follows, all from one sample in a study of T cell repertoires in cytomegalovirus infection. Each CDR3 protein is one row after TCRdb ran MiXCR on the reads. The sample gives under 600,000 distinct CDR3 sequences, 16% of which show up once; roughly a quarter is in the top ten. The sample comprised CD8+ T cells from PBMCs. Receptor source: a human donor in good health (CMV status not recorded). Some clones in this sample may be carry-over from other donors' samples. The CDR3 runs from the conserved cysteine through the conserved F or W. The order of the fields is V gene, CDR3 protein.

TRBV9,CASSVDGAPGGYEQFF
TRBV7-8,CASSNSSGGHAETQYF
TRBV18,CASSPPGIKRTYYEEQFF
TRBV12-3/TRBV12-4,CASSFGGKGGYTF
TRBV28,CASSLLGESSYEQYF
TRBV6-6,CAIQGRGNQPQHF
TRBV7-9,CASSNRRQGADYGYTF
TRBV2,CASSDVGSNQPQHF
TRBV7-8,CASSLVSRGRDYGYTF
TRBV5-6,CASSLEKGGEYF
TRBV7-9,CASSPPRHSVHEQFF
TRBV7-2,CASSLDWTSGPWGETQYF
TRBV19,CASSIGPGPEAFF
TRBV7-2,CASSSKGGPRSYNSPLHF
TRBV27,CASSFRGADLDNEQFF
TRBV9,CASSETDSEQYF
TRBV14,CASSQDHEETQYF
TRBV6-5,CASSYSWSRSDTEAFF
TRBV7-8,CASSLERPPRGAFF
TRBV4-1,CASSPRVAGGPNIQYF
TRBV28,CASRYRQGSYEQYF
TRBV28,CASSQETGRQETQYF
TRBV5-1,CASSLTVFQETQYF
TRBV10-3,CAISEEKNIQYF
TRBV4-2,CASSQETSGGGTQYF
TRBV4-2,CASSPRDSPDTQYF
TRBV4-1,CASSHRRGGNQPQHF
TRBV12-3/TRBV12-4,CASSSPRELTDTQYF
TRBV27,CASSLVRGLGYEQYF
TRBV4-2,CASSQDRSSNEQYF
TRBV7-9,CASSHVGAEAFF
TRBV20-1,CSAWAPASGGENTGELFF
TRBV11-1,CASSYRGEETQYF